This TCR beta chain appears in the sequencing data of a study of cytomegalovirus exposure and HLA in healthy donors. This CDR3 has 14 residues. CDR1 and CDR2 from the germline V gene are SGHDN and FVKESK. V lost 1 base, J lost 7 bases, and 13 bases lay in between. The PCR made use of 60 Vbeta and 13 Jbeta primers. TCRdb keeps only in-frame clones here, not all; method: immunoSEQ multiplex PCR. This sample carries approximately 44,000 clones, roughly 60% of them seen once, and the ten largest clones take roughly 8.7%. Sequencing was done on a sample of PBMCs. The chain combines TRBV14 with TRBJ1-1, with TRBD1 as a possible D gene (6 bases). This receptor was identified in a human donor in good health. The CDR3 nucleotides read TGTGCCAGCAGCCAAGGACTGGACAGCGTTGAAGCTTTCTTT. The encoded protein is CASSQGLDSVEAFF.